The 29 T cell receptor beta chains below come from one sample, sequenced in a study of T-cell reconstitution after alpha-beta-depleted transplantation in children. Unique molecular identifiers featured in how the TCRbeta library was prepared. TCRdb analysed the PCR reads with MiXCR anew, one entry per CDR3 protein. The repertoire holds some 840,000 distinct CDR3 sequences, with under 20% as singletons. Sequenced material: PBMCs, mostly from graft donor cells, taken 360 days after TCRalphabeta/CD19-depleted stem cell transplant. Receptors were obtained from a male patient younger than 18 who had a stem cell transplant for acute lymphoblastic leukemia, so the T cells may come from the graft donor.

At least ten counts were recorded for this clonotype. The J gene is TRBJ2-3, the V gene TRBV7-9, with TRBD2 identical over 9 bases. V was clipped by 4 bases and J by 9 bases; unmatched bases: 5. The CDR3 runs to 13 residues. Germline CDR1 is SEHNR and CDR2 is FQNEAQ (reference sequence). The CDR3 nucleotides are TGTGCCAGCAGCTATAGCGGGAGAGGGACGCAGTATTTT. Translating it yields CASSYSGRGTQYF.

This clonotype has a count of ten or more. The chain recombines TRBV12-3 or TRBV12-4 with TRBJ2-7; no clear D. The CDR3 loop spans 14 amino acids. Trimming shortened V by 4 bases and J by 6 bases, and 16 bases separated the two germline ends. CDR3 bases: TGTGCCAGCAGTTCCCGTCAGGAAAGAGGCGAGCAGTACTTC. Translated, it gives CASSSRQERGEQYF.

The genes are TRBV10-3 and TRBJ2-1, with 10 bases aligning to TRBD2. Trimming removed 6 bases from V and 7 bases from J; junction bases left unmatched: 6. The CDR3 runs to 14 residues. The germline V gene encodes CDR1 ENHRY and CDR2 SYGVKD. CDR3 nucleotides: TGTGCCATCAGATCAGCGGGAGGGCCGAATGAGCAGTTCTTC. Translated, it gives CAIRSAGGPNEQFF.

The DNA of the CDR3 is TGTGCCAGCAGCTTCTCCTTCGCCGGGACTAGCGGGAGGCGGAACGAGCAGTACTTC. This gives the protein CASSFSFAGTSGRRNEQYF. The chain recombines TRBV7-8 with TRBJ2-7, with TRBD2 matching 15 bases. Per the germline V gene, CDR1 is SGHVS and CDR2 is FQNEAQ. Trimming removed 3 bases from V and 5 bases from J; junction bases left unmatched: 14. The CDR3 loop spans 19 amino acids.

The gene calls are TRBV11-2 and TRBJ2-7, with D possibly TRBD1 on 6 matching bases. V was clipped by 4 bases and J by 3 bases, with 16 bases between them. Germline-derived CDR1 and CDR2 are SGHAT and FQNNGV. This CDR3 is built from 15 residues. CDR3 bases: TGTGCCAGCAGCTCCGTAGACAGGTTCTACTACGAGCAGTACTTC. This encodes CASSSVDRFYYEQYF. Together with reference TRBV11-2 and TRBJ2-7, the CDR3 gives the full variable domain: EAGVAQSPRYKIIEKRQSVAFWCNPISGHATLYWYQQILGQGPKLLIQFQNNGVVDDSQLPKDRFSAERLKGVDSTLKIQPAKLEDSAVYLCASSSVDRFYYEQYFGPGTRLTVT.

This clonotype was picked up many times. The chain is built from TRBV12-3 or TRBV12-4 and TRBJ2-3; a possible D gene is TRBD1 (5 bases). There are 16 residues in the CDR3. V lost 1 base and J lost 4, with 15 bases in between. In DNA form, the CDR3 reads TGTGCCAGCAGTTTAGTTGACCCCAGGGATCCAGATACGCAGTATTTT. This translates into CASSLVDPRDPDTQYF.

This clonotype turned up a few times. This chain joins TRBV27 and TRBJ1-1; D remains unclear. Germline V CDR1 and CDR2: MNHEY, SMNVEV (reference sequence). Trimming left V 4 bases short and J 4 bases short, with 16 bases between. This CDR3 spans 15 amino acids. The CDR3 loop is CASSSARFSVTEAFF. The CDR3 nucleotides are TGTGCCAGCAGTTCGGCCCGGTTTTCGGTCACTGAAGCTTTCTTT.

The CDR3 here is CSVDPGVGRVGYEQYF. The CDR3 DNA reads TGCAGCGTTGACCCCGGCGTAGGCCGAGTTGGCTACGAGCAGTACTTC. The rearrangement joins TRBV29-1 to TRBJ2-7; D unclear. This CDR3 has 16 residues. Trimming took 3 bases from V and 3 from J, leaving 21 bases between them. Per germline, CDR1 SQVTM and CDR2 ANQGSEA.

Only a few counts were recorded for this clonotype. The chain has TRBV29-1 and TRBJ2-7, with D maybe TRBD1 (5 bases). Germline loops: CDR1 SQVTM, CDR2 ANQGSEA. Deletions cut 5 bases from V and 1 base from J, with 12 bases between. This CDR3 is 13 amino acids long. CDR3 coding DNA: TGCAGCGTTTTAGGGGTAGAGTCCTACGAGCAGTACTTC. It specifies CSVLGVESYEQYF.

The chain employs TRBV5-1 and TRBJ2-2, with D perhaps TRBD2 (6 bases). The V end lost 2 bases, the J end lost 1 base, and 15 bases lay between the germline ends. The CDR3 has 17 amino acids. Germline lookup yields CDR1 SGHRS and CDR2 YFSETQ. CDR3 DNA sequence: TGCGCCAGCAGCTTTAGTCCGGGACTCCTGAACACCGGGGAGCTGTTTTTT. Translating it yields CASSFSPGLLNTGELFF.

This chain joins TRBV5-6 and TRBJ2-7; TRBD2 matches at 8 bases. The CDR3 has 19 amino acids. V lost 1 base to trimming and J lost 6 bases; unmatched junction nucleotides: 21. CDR1 and CDR2 from the germline V gene are SGHDT and YYEEEE. CDR3 residues: CASSLRSGSIPLKRLEQYF. CDR3 nucleotide sequence: TGTGCCAGCAGCTTGCGGAGCGGGAGTATCCCGCTGAAAAGACTCGAGCAGTACTTC.

This clonotype was counted ten times or more. V gene TRBV7-8 combines with J gene TRBJ2-7; D is undetermined. CDR1 is SGHVS and CDR2 is FQNEAQ in the germline V gene. V lost 1 base and J lost 0, with 10 bases in between. CDR3 length: 15 residues. CDR3 residues: CASSLGGLSSYEQYF. DNA of the CDR3: TGTGCCAGCAGCTTAGGGGGTCTGAGCTCCTACGAGCAGTACTTC.

In DNA, the CDR3 is TGCGCCAGCAGCCGAGGATTAGGGGCGAGGAACACTGAAGCTTTCTTT. Translation gives CASSRGLGARNTEAFF. The J gene is TRBJ1-1, the V gene TRBV5-1; the D gene is possibly TRBD1 (5 bases). This CDR3 spans 16 amino acids. Germline V gene data show CDR1 as SGHRS and CDR2 as YFSETQ. The V end was cut by 4 bases, the J end by 1 base, with 17 bases between.

A few counts support this clonotype. The chain has TRBV6-5 and TRBJ2-7; TRBD2 matches 12 bases. The CDR3 has 16 amino acids. CDR1 MNHEY and CDR2 SVGAGI come from the germline V gene. Germline trimming cut 0 bases from V and 0 bases from J; bases unmatched to any gene: 0. This CDR3 is CASSYSTSGSSYEQYF. The CDR3, as DNA: TGTGCCAGCAGTTACTCGACTAGCGGGAGCTCCTACGAGCAGTACTTC.

This chain links TRBV7-9 with TRBJ2-4; 10 bases are a match to TRBD1. In germline, CDR1 is SEHNR, CDR2 FQNEAQ (reference sequence). The CDR3 length is 15 residues. Trimming cost V 2 bases and J 7 bases; bases outside gene matches: 5. The CDR3 sequence: CASSLRQGAENIQYF. CDR3 in DNA: TGTGCCAGCAGCTTACGACAGGGGGCTGAGAACATTCAGTACTTC. The complete variable domain, with remaining parts taken from reference TRBV7-9 and TRBJ2-4, reads DTGVSQNPRHKITKRGQNVTFRCDPISEHNRLYWYRQTLGQGPEFLTYFQNEAQLEKSRLLSDRFSAERPKGSFSTLEIQRTEQGDSAMYLCASSLRQGAENIQYFGAGTRLSVL.

The V gene is TRBV20-1, the J gene TRBJ2-6, with D unresolved. The V gene lost 6 bases and the J gene lost 7 bases, with 19 bases spanning the gap. The length of the CDR3 is 15 residues. Germline V lookup: CDR1 DFQATT, CDR2 SNEGSKA (reference sequence). In nucleotides, the CDR3 is TGCAGTGCAACGCCGTCCCCACGTGTAGCCAACGTCCTGACTTTC. It yields the protein CSATPSPRVANVLTF.

This chain joins TRBV29-1 and TRBJ2-3, with D possibly TRBD2 on 6 matching bases. The V end was cut by 6 bases, the J end by 1 base, with 20 bases between. CDR3 length: 16 residues. Germline V gene sequence: CDR1 SQVTM, CDR2 ANQGSEA. CDR3 sequence (DNA): TGCAGCGTCACCCCGACTAGTGACGTTCGCACAGATACGCAGTATTTT. Protein: CSVTPTSDVRTDTQYF.

This clonotype appeared a few times. The V and J genes are TRBV20-1 and TRBJ2-7; D is uncertain. CDR3 length equals 14 residues. Germline V gives CDR1 DFQATT, CDR2 SNEGSKA (reference sequence). V was pared by 4 bases and J by 2 bases, with 15 bases between. The CDR3 region is CSAIGQTRAYEQYF. DNA for the CDR3: TGCAGTGCTATTGGGCAGACTCGTGCCTACGAGCAGTACTTC.

The genes are TRBV24-1 and TRBJ2-1, with D possibly called TRBD1 or TRBD2 (6 bases each). From germline, CDR1 is KGHDR and CDR2 SFDVKD. This CDR3 region has 15 residues. Trimming cost V 6 bases and J 7 bases, with 18 bases left between them. The CDR3 DNA follows: TGTGCCACCAGTATTCGATCGGGGGCGAGGAATGAGCAGTTCTTC. Its protein is CATSIRSGARNEQFF.

This clonotype was counted at least ten times. V gene TRBV20-1 combines with J gene TRBJ2-5; D ambiguous. The V gene lost 5 bases and the J gene lost 5 bases, with 12 bases spanning the gap. CDR3 size: 12 residues. Per the germline V gene, CDR1 is DFQATT and CDR2 is SNEGSKA (reference sequence). CDR3 protein: CSAPPLGETQYF. CDR3 DNA sequence: TGCAGTGCTCCGCCCCTTGGGGAGACCCAGTACTTC.

This clonotype was found many times. The chain employs TRBV7-9 and TRBJ2-7; TRBD1 or TRBD2 may be the D gene (5 bases each). With 7 bases removed from V and 2 bases from J, the gap between germline ends came to 12 bases. There are 13 residues in the CDR3. Germline V gene data show CDR1 as SEHNR and CDR2 as FQNEAQ (reference sequence). This chain's CDR3 is CASTSWGTYEQYF. The DNA for the CDR3 is TGTGCCAGCACCTCATGGGGGACCTACGAGCAGTACTTC.

The V gene is TRBV11-2, the J gene TRBJ2-7; the D is unclear. CDR3 length: 15 amino acids. The germline V gene encodes CDR1 SGHAT and CDR2 FQNNGV. Trimming took 0 bases from V and 3 from J, leaving 12 bases between them. CDR3 sequence (DNA): TGTGCCAGCAGCTTAGAAGCCCACGGCTTCTACGAGCAGTACTTC. As protein: CASSLEAHGFYEQYF.

The rearrangement joins TRBV29-1 to TRBJ2-1; TRBD1 or TRBD2 may be the D gene (5 bases each). Germline CDR1 and CDR2: SQVTM and ANQGSEA. The V end lost 4 bases, the J end lost 8 bases, and 9 bases lay between the germline ends. This CDR3 has 11 residues. CDR3 coding DNA: TGCAGCGTTGTGTGGGGGTATGAGCAGTTCTTC. Translated: CSVVWGYEQFF.

Many counts were recorded for this clonotype. This chain joins TRBV10-2 and TRBJ2-3; 7 nucleotides match TRBD1. V was pared by 6 bases and J by 3 bases, with 6 bases of the junction left unmatched. Looked up from germline, CDR1 is WSHSY and CDR2 is SAAADI. This CDR3 contains 14 residues. For the CDR3, the DNA is TGCGCCAGCAGAAGACAGGGCCGGACAGATACGCAGTATTTT. Amino acid sequence: CASRRQGRTDTQYF.

There are a few counts of this clonotype. The V and J genes are TRBV27 and TRBJ2-7, with TRBD1 as a possible D gene (6 bases). The CDR3 extends over 15 amino acids. The germline gives CDR1 MNHEY, CDR2 SMNVEV (reference sequence). The V end lost 0 bases, the J end lost 2 bases, and 11 bases lay between the germline ends. The CDR3 region is CASSLSGSGAYEQYF. CDR3 nucleotide sequence: TGTGCCAGCAGTTTATCGGGGTCAGGGGCCTACGAGCAGTACTTC.

This clonotype has a count of ten or more. A much larger clone lies one base from this, so it may be a read error. The chain uses TRBV12-3 or TRBV12-4 and TRBJ2-3; D is unclear. The CDR3 length is 11 residues. The germline V and J ends were trimmed by 6 bases and 2 bases, with 3 bases remaining between them. CDR3 nucleotides: TGTGCCAGCAGGTTCACAGATACGCAGTATTTT. As protein: CASRFTDTQYF.

The chain combines TRBV7-3 with TRBJ2-1; D unresolved. The CDR3 is made up of 15 amino acids. The germline V gene has CDR1 SGHTA and CDR2 FQGTGA. The V end was cut by 1 base, the J end by 8 bases, with 15 bases between. The CDR3 loop is CASSLRRRPGDEQFF. The CDR3 DNA reads TGTGCCAGCAGCTTAAGGCGGCGTCCTGGGGATGAGCAGTTCTTC. Full variable domain (remainder filled in from reference TRBV7-3 and TRBJ2-1): GAGVSQTPSNKVTEKGKYVELRCDPISGHTALYWYRQSLGQGPEFLIYFQGTGAADDSGLPNDRFFAVRPEGSVSTLKIQRTERGDSAVYLCASSLRRRPGDEQFFGPGTRLTVL.

This clonotype has ten or more counts. V usage is TRBV12-3 or TRBV12-4 and J usage is TRBJ1-5; D unclear. V lost 1 base, J lost 1 base, and 11 bases lay in between. This CDR3 is 16 amino acids long. CDR3 DNA sequence: TGTGCCAGCAGTTTAGGATACGTTTTAAGCAATCAGCCCCAGCATTTT. It encodes CASSLGYVLSNQPQHF.

This clonotype has just a few counts. The CDR3 protein is CATSETLSGMYEQYF. In DNA, the CDR3 is TGTGCCACCAGCGAGACCCTTAGCGGGATGTACGAGCAGTACTTC. This chain joins TRBV15 and TRBJ2-7; 8 bases fit TRBD2. The CDR3 runs 15 residues. V dropped 5 bases and J dropped 4; count of bases not matched to a gene: 10. Germline CDR1 reads LNHNV; CDR2 reads YYDKDF (reference sequence).